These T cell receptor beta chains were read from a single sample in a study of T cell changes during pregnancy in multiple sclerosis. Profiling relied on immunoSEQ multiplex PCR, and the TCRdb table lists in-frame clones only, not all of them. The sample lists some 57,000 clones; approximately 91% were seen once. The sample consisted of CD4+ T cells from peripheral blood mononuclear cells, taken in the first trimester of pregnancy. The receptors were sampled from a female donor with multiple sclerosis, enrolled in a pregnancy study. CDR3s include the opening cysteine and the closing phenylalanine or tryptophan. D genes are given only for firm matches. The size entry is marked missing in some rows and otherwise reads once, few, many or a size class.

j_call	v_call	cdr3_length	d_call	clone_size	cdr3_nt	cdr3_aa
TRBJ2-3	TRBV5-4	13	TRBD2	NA	TGTGCCAGCAGCTTGGCCGGGACTACCCCGCTGTATTTT	CASSLAGTTPLYF
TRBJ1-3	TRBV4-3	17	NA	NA	TGCGCCAGCAGCCCACGGGTGGCGTGGGACTCCCAAAACACCATATATTTT	CASSPRVAWDSQNTIYF
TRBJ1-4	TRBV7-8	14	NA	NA	TGTGCCAGCAGCTCCCGGGACTTTAATGAAAAACTGTTTTTT	CASSSRDFNEKLFF
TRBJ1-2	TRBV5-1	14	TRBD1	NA	TGCGCCAGCAGCTCGGGACAGGGGGACTATGGCTACACCTTC	CASSSGQGDYGYTF
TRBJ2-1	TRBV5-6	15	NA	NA	TGTGCCAGCAGCCCCACTAGTCAGGGGGGCAATGAGCAGTTCTTC	CASSPTSQGGNEQFF
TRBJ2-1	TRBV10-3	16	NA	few	TGTGCCGCGCGAGGCCAAGTGCGGGACTCCTACAATGAGCAGTTCTTC	CAARGQVRDSYNEQFF
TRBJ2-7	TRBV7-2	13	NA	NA	TGTGCCAGCAGCTTAGCCCAGGGTCGGGAGCAGTACTTC	CASSLAQGREQYF
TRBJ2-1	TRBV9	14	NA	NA	TGTGCCAGCAGCCCCGTTGGCACGTACAATGAGCAGTTCTTC	CASSPVGTYNEQFF
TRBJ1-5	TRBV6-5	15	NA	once	TGTGCCAGCAGCAGGACTGCCCAGGCGGCTCAGCCCCAGCATTTT	CASSRTAQAAQPQHF
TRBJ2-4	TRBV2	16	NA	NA	TGTGCCAGCAGACCAAATTCAGCGGCAGCCAAAAACATTCAGTACTTC	CASRPNSAAAKNIQYF
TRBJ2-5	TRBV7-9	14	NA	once	TGTGCCAGCAGCTTATTAGGGGCACCCGAGACCCAGTACTTC	CASSLLGAPETQYF
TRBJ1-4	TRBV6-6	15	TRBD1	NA	TGTGCCAGCAGTTACTCGACAGGGGGCGACGAAAAACTGTTTTTT	CASSYSTGGDEKLFF
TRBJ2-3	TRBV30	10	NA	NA	TGTGCCTACACCACAGATACGCAGTATTTT	CAYTTDTQYF
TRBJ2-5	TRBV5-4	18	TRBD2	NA	TGTGCCAGCAGCCTTGGACTAGCGGGGGGGCCTAATAGAGAGGCCCAGTACTTC	CASSLGLAGGPNREAQYF
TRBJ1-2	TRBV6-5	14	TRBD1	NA	TGTGCCAGCAGACGGGACAGGACATTCTATGGCTACACCTTC	CASRRDRTFYGYTF
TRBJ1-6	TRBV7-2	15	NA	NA	TGTGCCAGCAGCTTAAAGGGGATGGGAATTTCACCCCTCCACTTT	CASSLKGMGISPLHF
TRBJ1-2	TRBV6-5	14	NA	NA	TGTGCCAGCAGTTACTCGAGCGCGGTCTATGGCTACACCTTC	CASSYSSAVYGYTF
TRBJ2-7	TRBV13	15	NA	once	TGTGCCAGCAGCTTAGCCGGGGGACTCAGCTACGAGCAGTACTTC	CASSLAGGLSYEQYF
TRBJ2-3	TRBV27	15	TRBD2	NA	TGTGCCAGCAGCACGGACGCAGGCGGGGGAGATACGCAGTATTTT	CASSTDAGGGDTQYF
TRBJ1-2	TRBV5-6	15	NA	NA	TGTGCCAGCAGCTCGGACAGAGCGAACTTCCGCGGCTACACCTTC	CASSSDRANFRGYTF